This T cell receptor beta chain was captured in a study of blood T cell repertoires in COVID-19. Study summary: Nucleic acid was either cDNA or gDNA, and it came from T cells, B-cell-depleted T cells, or PBMCs.

CDR3 length equals 16 residues. Trimming stripped 6 bases from V and 4 bases from J, with 21 bases between. Germline V gene lookup returns CDR1 ENHRY and CDR2 SYGVKD. Original data processing: Cell counts per sample came from amplifying reference gene primers. Repertoires were generated with immunoSEQ multiplex PCR, while TCRdb's copy carries only in-frame clones and drops some. V, J and clone size reflect that table, while D and trimming were determined from the DNA. Here the sample spans under 140,000 clones, 88% being singletons. The TCR was taken from a woman between 50 and 59 years old with acute or convalescent COVID-19. Material: peripheral blood. The chain links TRBV10-3 to TRBJ1-2; D might be TRBD1 (6 bases). The CDR3 DNA reads as TGTGCCATCAGCACACGGACAGACAGCCCCCTCTATGGCTACACCTTC. Protein: CAISTRTDSPLYGYTF.